A single sample is the source of the 7 T cell receptor beta chains below, sequenced in a study of OX40 agonist ivuxolimab in advanced cancers. Assay: immunoSEQ multiplex PCR; the TCRdb copy retains only in-frame clones and omits some. This table holds 130,000 or so clones, under 95% found once. Here the sequenced sample was CD4+ or CD8+ T cells sorted from blood, taken in a trial of the OX40 agonist ivuxolimab. The source of these receptors is an adult with an advanced solid tumor such as melanoma, head and neck, liver or kidney cancer.

V and J are TRBV27 and TRBJ2-3, with D perhaps matching TRBD1 (6 bases). The germline CDR1 and CDR2 sequences are MNHEY and SMNVEV (reference sequence). Trimming took off 9 bases at V and 3 bases at J, with 16 bases between the two ends. The CDR3 runs to 14 residues. The CDR3 is CASTSTQGTDTQYF. In DNA form, the CDR3 reads TGTGCCAGTACCTCAACTCAGGGGACAGATACGCAGTATTTT.

V and J are TRBV28 and TRBJ1-2; no firm D call. Trimming pared 2 bases from V and 5 bases from J, leaving 12 bases between. CDR1 MDHEN and CDR2 SYDVKM come from the germline V gene. The CDR3 length is 14 residues. DNA of the CDR3: TGTGCCAGCAGTTTAATGGGCCGCTCTTATGGCTACACCTTC. This gives the protein CASSLMGRSYGYTF.

This chain uses TRBV6-6 with TRBJ1-2; D is perhaps TRBD1 (6 bases). V shed 6 bases and J shed 6 bases, with 17 bases lying between them. CDR1 MNHNY and CDR2 SVGAGI come from the germline V gene (reference sequence). CDR3 size: 14 residues. The CDR3 DNA follows: TGTGCCAGCAGCCAAAGGGGGAACAGGGATGGCTACACCTTC. Protein: CASSQRGNRDGYTF.

The chain is built from TRBV18 and TRBJ1-3, with a tentative D call TRBD1 (5 bases). Germline CDR1 reads KGHSH; CDR2 reads LQKENI. V shed 5 bases and J shed 3 bases, with 14 bases lying between them. This CDR3 comprises 15 residues. The CDR3 sequence is CASSVQGSGGNTIYF. The DNA for the CDR3 is TGTGCCAGCTCAGTTCAGGGATCCGGTGGAAACACCATATATTTT. Full variable domain (remainder filled in from reference TRBV18 and TRBJ1-3): NAGVMQNPRHLVRRRGQEARLRCSPMKGHSHVYWYRQLPEEGLKFMVYLQKENIIDESGMPKERFSAEFPKEGPSILRIQQVVRGDSAAYFCASSVQGSGGNTIYFGEGSWLTVV.

V usage is TRBV7-2 and J usage is TRBJ1-1; D not resolved. The V gene lost 2 bases and the J gene lost 5 bases, with 12 bases spanning the gap. The CDR3 extends over 14 amino acids. Germline V CDR1 and CDR2: SGHTA, FQGNSA. The CDR3 loop reads CASSLSLGRTEAFF. The CDR3 DNA sequence: TGTGCCAGCAGCTTAAGCTTGGGAAGGACTGAAGCTTTCTTT.

CDR3 protein: CASREMGRLYEQYF. The DNA for the CDR3 is TGCGCCAGCAGGGAAATGGGACGTCTCTACGAGCAGTACTTC. The chain combines TRBV5-1 with TRBJ2-7; D may be TRBD1 or TRBD2 (5 bases each). Germline-derived CDR1 and CDR2 are SGHRS and YFSETQ. V was shortened by 5 bases and J by 3 bases, with 15 bases between the two germline ends. CDR3 length: 14 residues.

The chain couples TRBV25-1 to TRBJ2-5; possible D gene TRBD2, 6 bases. The V and J ends lost 6 bases and 3 bases respectively, with 17 bases between them. The CDR3 runs 15 residues. Germline CDR1 and CDR2: MGHDK and SYGVNS. The CDR3 sequence: CASSEPGRTKETQYF. Here the CDR3 DNA reads TGTGCCAGCAGCGAACCCGGACGGACTAAAGAGACCCAGTACTTC.